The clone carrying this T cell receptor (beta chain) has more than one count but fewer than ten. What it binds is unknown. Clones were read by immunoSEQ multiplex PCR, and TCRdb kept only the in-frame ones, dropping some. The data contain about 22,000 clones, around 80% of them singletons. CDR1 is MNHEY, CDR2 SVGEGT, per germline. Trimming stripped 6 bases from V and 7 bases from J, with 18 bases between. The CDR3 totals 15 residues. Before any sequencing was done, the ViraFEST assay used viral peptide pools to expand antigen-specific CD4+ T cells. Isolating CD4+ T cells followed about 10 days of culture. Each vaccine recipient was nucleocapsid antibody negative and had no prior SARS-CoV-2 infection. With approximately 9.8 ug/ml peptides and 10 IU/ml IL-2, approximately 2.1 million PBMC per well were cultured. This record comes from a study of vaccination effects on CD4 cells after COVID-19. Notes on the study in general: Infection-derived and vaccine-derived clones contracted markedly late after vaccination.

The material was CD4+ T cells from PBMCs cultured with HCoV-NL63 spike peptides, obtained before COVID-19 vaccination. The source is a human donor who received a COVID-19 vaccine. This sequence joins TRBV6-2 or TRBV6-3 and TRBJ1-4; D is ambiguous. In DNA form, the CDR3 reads TGTGCCAGCAGCCCGAATCAAGCGGCGGGTGAAAAACTGTTTTTT. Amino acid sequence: CASSPNQAAGEKLFF.